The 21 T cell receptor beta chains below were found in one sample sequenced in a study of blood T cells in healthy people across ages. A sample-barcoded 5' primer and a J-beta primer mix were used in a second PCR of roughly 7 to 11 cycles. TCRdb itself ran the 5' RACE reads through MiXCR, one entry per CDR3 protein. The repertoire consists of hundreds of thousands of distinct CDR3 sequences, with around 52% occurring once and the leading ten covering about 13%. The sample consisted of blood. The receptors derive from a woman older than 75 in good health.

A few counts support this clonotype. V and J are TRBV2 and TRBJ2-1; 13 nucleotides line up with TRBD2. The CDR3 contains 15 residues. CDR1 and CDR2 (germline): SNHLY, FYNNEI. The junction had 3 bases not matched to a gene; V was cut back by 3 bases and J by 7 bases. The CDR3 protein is CASSDRTSGRNEQFF. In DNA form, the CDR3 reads TGTGCCAGCAGTGACCGGACTAGCGGGAGAAATGAGCAGTTCTTC.

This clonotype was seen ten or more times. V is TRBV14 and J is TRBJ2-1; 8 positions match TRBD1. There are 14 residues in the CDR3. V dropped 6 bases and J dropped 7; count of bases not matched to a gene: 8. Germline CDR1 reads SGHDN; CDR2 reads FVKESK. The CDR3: CASRLTGARNEQFF. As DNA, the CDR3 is TGTGCCAGCAGGCTGACAGGGGCTAGAAATGAGCAGTTCTTC.

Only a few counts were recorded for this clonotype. The CDR3 DNA sequence: TGTGCCAGCCGTCCTTTGCAAGTCGGGGAGCTGTTTTTT. It translates to CASRPLQVGELFF. V is TRBV2 and J is TRBJ2-2; D unresolved. Germline CDR1 SNHLY, CDR2 FYNNEI. V lost 8 bases and J 7 bases, leaving 14 bases between the germline ends. This CDR3 is 13 amino acids long.

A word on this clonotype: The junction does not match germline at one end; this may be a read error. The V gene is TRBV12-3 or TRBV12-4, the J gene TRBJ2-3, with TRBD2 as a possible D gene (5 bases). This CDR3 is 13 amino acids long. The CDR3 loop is CASKGERADAQYF. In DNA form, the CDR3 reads TGTGCCAGCAAGGGAGAGAGAGCAGATGCGCAATATTTT.

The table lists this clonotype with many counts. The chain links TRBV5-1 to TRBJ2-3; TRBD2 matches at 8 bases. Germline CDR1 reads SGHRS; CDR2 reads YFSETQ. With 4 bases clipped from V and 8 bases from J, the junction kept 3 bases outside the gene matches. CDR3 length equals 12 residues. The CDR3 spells CASSDTSGTQYF. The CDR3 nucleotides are TGCGCCAGCAGCGACACTAGCGGTACGCAGTATTTT.

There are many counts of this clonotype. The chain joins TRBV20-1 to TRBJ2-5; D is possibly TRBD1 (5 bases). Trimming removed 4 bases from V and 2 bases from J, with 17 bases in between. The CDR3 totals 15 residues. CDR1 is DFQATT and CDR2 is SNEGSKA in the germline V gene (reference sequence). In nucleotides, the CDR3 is TGCAGTGCTACCCCAGTTGGACATCTTCAAGAGACCCAGTACTTC. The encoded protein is CSATPVGHLQETQYF.

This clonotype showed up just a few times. CDR3 region: CASKGGQGRTGELFF. CDR3 nucleotides: TGTGCCAGCAAAGGGGGACAGGGGCGAACCGGGGAGCTGTTTTTT. V gene TRBV6-1 combines with J gene TRBJ2-2; 10 bases align to TRBD1. Per the germline V gene, CDR1 is MNHNS and CDR2 is SASEGT. There are 15 residues in the CDR3. After removal of 7 bases from V and 5 bases from J, the junction contained 7 bases not matched to a gene.

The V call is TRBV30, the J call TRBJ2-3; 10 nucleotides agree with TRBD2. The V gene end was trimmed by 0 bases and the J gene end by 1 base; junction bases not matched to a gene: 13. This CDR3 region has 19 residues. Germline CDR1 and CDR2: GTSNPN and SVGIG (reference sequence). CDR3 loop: CAWSVRVSGGPGGTDTQYF. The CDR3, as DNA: TGTGCCTGGAGTGTACGGGTTAGCGGGGGGCCCGGAGGCACAGATACGCAGTATTTT.

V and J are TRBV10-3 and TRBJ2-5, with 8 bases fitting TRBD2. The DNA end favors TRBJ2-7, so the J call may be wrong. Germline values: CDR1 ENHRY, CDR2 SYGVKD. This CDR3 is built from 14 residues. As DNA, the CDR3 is TGTGCCATCAGCCATGAGCGGGGGTCCTACGAGCAGTACTTC. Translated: CAISHERGSYEQYF.

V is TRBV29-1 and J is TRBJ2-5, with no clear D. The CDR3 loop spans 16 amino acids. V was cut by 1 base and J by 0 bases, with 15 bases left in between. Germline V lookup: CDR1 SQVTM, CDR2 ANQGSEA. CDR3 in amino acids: CSVEVDRAYYQETQYF. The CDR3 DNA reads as TGCAGCGTTGAAGTGGATCGGGCTTATTACCAAGAGACCCAGTACTTC.

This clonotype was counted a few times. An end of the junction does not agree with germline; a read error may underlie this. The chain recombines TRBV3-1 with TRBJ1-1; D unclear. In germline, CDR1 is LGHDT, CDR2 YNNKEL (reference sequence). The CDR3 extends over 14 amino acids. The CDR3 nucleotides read TGTGCCAGCAGCCAACCCCCGGGGAACCCTGAAGCTTTCTTT. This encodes CASSQPPGNPEAFF.

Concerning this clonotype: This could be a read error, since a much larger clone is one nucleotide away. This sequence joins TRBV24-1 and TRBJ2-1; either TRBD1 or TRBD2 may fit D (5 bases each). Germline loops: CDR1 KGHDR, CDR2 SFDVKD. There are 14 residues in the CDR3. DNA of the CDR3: TGTGCCACCGGTGATCACCGGGACGACAATGAGCAGTTCTTC. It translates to CATGDHRDDNEQFF.

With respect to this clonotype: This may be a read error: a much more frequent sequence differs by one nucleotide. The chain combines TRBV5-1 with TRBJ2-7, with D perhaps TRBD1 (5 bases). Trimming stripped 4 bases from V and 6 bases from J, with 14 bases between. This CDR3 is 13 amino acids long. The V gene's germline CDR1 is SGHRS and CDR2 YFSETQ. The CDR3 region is CASSATEVSEQYF. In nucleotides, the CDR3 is TGCGCCAGCAGCGCGACAGAGGTCTCCGAGCAGTACTTC.

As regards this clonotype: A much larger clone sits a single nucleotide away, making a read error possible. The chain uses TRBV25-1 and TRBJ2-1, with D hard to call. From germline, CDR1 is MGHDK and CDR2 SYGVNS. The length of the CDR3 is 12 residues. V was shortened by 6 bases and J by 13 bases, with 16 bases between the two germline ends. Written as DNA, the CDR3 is TGTGCCAGCAGGGATAGTCAAGAGACCCAGTTCTTC. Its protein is CASRDSQETQFF.

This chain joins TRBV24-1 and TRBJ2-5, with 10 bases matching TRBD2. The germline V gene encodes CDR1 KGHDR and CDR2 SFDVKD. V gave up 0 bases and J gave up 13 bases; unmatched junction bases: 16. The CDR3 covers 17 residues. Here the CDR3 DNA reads TGTGCCACCAGTGATTTGCGCGCTAGCGGGAGCCGGAATGAGCGGTACTTC. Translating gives CATSDLRASGSRNERYF.

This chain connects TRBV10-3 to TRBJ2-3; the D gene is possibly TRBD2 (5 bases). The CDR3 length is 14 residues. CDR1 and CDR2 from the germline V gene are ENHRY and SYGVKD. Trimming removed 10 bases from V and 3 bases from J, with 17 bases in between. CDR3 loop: CASSEGQDTDTQYF. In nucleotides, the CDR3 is TGTGCCAGCTCAGAGGGTCAAGATACAGATACGCAGTATTTT.

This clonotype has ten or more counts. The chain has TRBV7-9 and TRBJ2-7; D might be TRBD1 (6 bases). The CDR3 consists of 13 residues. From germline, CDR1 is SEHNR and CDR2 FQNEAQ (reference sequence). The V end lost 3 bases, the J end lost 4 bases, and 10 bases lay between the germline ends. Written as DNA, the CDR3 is TGTGCCAGCAGCTTCCGGACAGTTTACGAGCAGTACTTC. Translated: CASSFRTVYEQYF. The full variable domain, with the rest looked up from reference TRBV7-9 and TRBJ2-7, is DTGVSQNPRHKITKRGQNVTFRCDPISEHNRLYWYRQTLGQGPEFLTYFQNEAQLEKSRLLSDRFSAERPKGSFSTLEIQRTEQGDSAMYLCASSFRTVYEQYFGPGTRLTVT.

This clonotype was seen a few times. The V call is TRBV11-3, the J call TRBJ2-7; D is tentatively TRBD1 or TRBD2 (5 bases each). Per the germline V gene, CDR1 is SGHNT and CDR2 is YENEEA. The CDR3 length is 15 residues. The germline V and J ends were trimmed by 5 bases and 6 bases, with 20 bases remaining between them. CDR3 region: CASSQNGGFPGEQYF. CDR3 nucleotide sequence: TGTGCCAGCAGCCAGAATGGGGGTTTCCCTGGCGAGCAGTACTTC.

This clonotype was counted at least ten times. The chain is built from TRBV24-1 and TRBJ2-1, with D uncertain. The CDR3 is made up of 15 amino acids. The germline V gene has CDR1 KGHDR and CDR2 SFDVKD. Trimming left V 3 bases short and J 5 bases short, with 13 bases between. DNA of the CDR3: TGTGCCACCAGTGATCCGGCACGGCGCAACAATGAGCAGTTCTTC. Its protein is CATSDPARRNNEQFF.

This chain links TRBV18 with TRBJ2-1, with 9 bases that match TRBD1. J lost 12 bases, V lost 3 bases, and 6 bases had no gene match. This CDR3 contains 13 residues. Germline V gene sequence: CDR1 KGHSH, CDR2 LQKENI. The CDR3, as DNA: TGTGCCAGCTCACCGGGACAGGGATTACCGCAGTTCTTC. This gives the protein CASSPGQGLPQFF.

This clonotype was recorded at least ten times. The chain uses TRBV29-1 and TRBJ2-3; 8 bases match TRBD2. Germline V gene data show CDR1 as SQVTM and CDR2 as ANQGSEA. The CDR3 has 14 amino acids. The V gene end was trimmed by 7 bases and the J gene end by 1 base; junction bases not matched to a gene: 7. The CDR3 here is CSERGAGGTDTQYF. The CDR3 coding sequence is TGCAGCGAAAGGGGAGCGGGAGGCACAGATACGCAGTATTTT.